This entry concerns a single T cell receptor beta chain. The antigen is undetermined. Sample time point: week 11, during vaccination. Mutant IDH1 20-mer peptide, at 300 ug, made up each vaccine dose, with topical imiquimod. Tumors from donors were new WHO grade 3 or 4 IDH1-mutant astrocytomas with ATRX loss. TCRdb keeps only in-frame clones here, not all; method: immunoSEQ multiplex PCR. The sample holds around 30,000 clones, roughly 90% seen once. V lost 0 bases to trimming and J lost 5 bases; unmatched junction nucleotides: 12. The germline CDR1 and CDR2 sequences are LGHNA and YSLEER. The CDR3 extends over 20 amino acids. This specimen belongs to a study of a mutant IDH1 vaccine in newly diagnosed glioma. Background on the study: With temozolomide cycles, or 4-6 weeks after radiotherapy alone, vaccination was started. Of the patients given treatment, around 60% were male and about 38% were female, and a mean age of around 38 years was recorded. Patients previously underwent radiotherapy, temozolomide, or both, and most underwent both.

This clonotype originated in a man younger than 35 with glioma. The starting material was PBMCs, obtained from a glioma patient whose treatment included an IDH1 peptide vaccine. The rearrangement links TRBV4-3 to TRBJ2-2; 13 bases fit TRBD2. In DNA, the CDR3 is TGCGCCAGCAGCCAAGATGCGGAAGGACTAGCGGGAGTAGGTACCGGGGAGCTGTTTTTT. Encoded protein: CASSQDAEGLAGVGTGELFF.